This TCR beta chain was identified in a study of neurological immune-mediated disorders. From the 5' RACE reads, TCRdb called clonotypes with MiXCR, one entry per CDR3 protein. The top ten hold around 3.1% of the sample, which has more than 45,000 distinct CDR3 sequences, around 3.4% seen once. Trimming cost V 0 bases and J 6 bases, with 20 bases left between them. The V gene's germline CDR1 is DFQATT and CDR2 SNEGSKA (reference sequence). The CDR3 loop spans 16 amino acids. In this sample, this clonotype turned up many times. The sequencing sample was made of PBMCs. The receptor comes from a woman aged 25 to 39 with multiple sclerosis. The chain carries TRBV20-1 and TRBJ1-2, with D possibly TRBD1 on 6 matching bases. The CDR3 bases are TGCAGTGCTAGAGATTTACCGACCAGGGGAAGAAATGGCTACACCTTC. It translates to CSARDLPTRGRNGYTF.